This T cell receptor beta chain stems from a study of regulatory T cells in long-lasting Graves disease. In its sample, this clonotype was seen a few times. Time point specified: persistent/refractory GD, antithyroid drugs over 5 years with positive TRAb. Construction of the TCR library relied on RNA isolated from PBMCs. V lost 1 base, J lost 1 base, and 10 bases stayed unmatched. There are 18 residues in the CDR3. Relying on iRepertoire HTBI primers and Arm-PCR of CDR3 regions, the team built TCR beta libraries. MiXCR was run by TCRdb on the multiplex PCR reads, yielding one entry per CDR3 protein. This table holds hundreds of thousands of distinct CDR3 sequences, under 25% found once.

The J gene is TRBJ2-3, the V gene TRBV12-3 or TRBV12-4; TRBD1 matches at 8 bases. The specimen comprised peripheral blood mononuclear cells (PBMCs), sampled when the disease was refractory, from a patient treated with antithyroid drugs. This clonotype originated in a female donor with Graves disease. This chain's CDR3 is CASSLDPRTGQRTDTQYF. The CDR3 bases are TGTGCCAGCAGTTTAGACCCCAGGACAGGGCAGCGCACAGATACGCAGTATTTT.